The source of this T cell receptor (beta chain) is a study of blood T cell repertoires in COVID-19 (dated by TCRdb to the early 2020s). As for the study more broadly: Samples covering the acute and convalescent phases of COVID-19 were provided by collaborators in the United States, Italy and Spain. The prospective study material was composed of cDNA or gDNA derived from T cells, B-cell-depleted T cells, or PBMCs. The samples were drawn from the first 160 participants of the ongoing ImmuneRACE study and from 1,200 or so subjects provided by 6 global collaborators. Deeply sampled blood TCRbeta repertoires from subjects exposed to, actively infected with, or recovered from COVID-19 were included in the dataset. Where available, HLA class I and class II types were obtained from metadata supplied by the sample provider rather than from assay-based typing. The repertoires were released in a freely available public database meant as a resource for research on the immune response to SARS-CoV-2. A de-identified subject ID, COVID-19 status, age in years and sex were almost always included in the sample metadata. What the authors observed across the whole study: How much clinical and demographic metadata was included differed by source and by participant, and the metadata was provided uncurated.

This clone was seen just once. Its antigen has not been determined. Per-base qualities were not stored, and no clone one base away is much larger. In the germline V gene, CDR1 corresponds to KGHSH and CDR2 to LQKENI. Including the terminal cysteine and phenylalanine, the CDR3 comprises 14 residues. Only CDR3 DNA is held: 42 bases, read in frame from base 1. After removal of 3 bases from V and 4 bases from J, the junction retains 3 bases not matched to a gene. The immunoSEQ Assay, a bias-controlled multiplex PCR, was used to amplify TCRbeta CDR3 regions from genomic DNA. The paper's processing steps were these. The number of nucleated cells in each sample was estimated by amplification of reference gene primers within the assay. To quantify the absolute abundance of each unique TCRbeta CDR3 rearrangement, sequence reads were collapsed and filtered. For each sample, productive Simpson clonality was calculated by taking the square root of Simpson's diversity index across productive rearrangements. Sourced from immuneACCESS, this table was stored by TCRdb with only in-frame sequences that have V and J called. A share of the clones is absent; for the studies checked, an unresolved V gene accounts for under half, and the remainder has no known explanation. V and J calls plus clone size are reproduced from that table; the DNA served to infer D and trimming. The sample data list approximately 100,000 clones, and around 87% of these were observed just once. Roughly 32% of the sample belongs to the ten largest clones.

Collaborating institutions collected whole blood in K2EDTA tubes following their own protocols. Collaborator samples were shipped for TCRbeta analysis as frozen whole blood, isolated PBMCs, or DNA extracted from either sample type. This receptor was identified in a woman older than 75 with acute or convalescent COVID-19. This sequence uses TRBV18 and TRBJ1-5; 7 central bases correspond to TRBD1. Input material: peripheral blood. The CDR3 is CASSPGTANQPQHF. In nucleotide form, the sequence is TGTGCCAGCTCACCCGGGACAGCAAATCAGCCCCAGCATTTT.